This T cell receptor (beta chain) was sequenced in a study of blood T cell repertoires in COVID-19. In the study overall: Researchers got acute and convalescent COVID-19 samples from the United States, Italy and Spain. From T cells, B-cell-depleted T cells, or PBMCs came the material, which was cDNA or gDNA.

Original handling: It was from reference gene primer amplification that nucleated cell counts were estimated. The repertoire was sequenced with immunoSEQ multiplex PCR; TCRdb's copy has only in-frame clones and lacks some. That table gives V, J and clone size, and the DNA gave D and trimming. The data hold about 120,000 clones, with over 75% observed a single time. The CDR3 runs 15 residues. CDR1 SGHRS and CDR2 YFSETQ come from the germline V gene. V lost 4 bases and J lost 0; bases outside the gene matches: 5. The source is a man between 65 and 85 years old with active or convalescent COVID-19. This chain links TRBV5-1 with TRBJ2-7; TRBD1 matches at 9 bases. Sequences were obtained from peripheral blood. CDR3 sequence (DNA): TGCGCCAGCAGCCGAACAGGGGGCAACTCCTACGAGCAGTACTTC. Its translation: CASSRTGGNSYEQYF.